This TCR beta chain was sequenced during a study of blood T cell repertoires in COVID-19. Study-wide context: The United States, Italy and Spain provided the acute and convalescent COVID-19 samples.

In the original processing: Using reference gene primer amplification, nucleated cell counts were estimated. The data were produced by immunoSEQ multiplex PCR, yet TCRdb's version contains in-frame clones alone and is incomplete. The V and J calls and clone size were taken over from that table, and D and trimming were inferred from the DNA. This table holds approximately 130,000 clones, roughly 89% found once. Sequencing was performed on peripheral blood. The TCR comes from a woman between 45 and 60 years old with acute or convalescent COVID-19.

The CDR3 sequence: CASSIQGDSYNSPLHF. CDR3 DNA: TGTGCCAGTAGCATACAGGGCGATTCCTATAATTCACCCCTCCACTTT. The V gene is TRBV19, the J gene TRBJ1-6; weak D call: TRBD1 (6 bases). The CDR3 length is 16 residues. Germline V gives CDR1 LNHDA, CDR2 SQIVND (reference sequence). The germline V and J ends were trimmed by 6 bases and 1 base, with 13 bases remaining between them.